This paragraph reports one T cell receptor beta chain. Its target is not known. The data belong to a study of CXCR3-negative and CXCR3-positive naive CD8 T cells. UMI-labeled TRB cDNA libraries were prepared by 5' RACE. From the 5' RACE reads, TCRdb lists one entry per CDR3 protein and no DNA. The table counts roughly 48,000 distinct CDR3 sequences; approximately 15% lies in the top ten. This CDR3 is 15 amino acids long. Per the germline V gene, CDR1 is SQVTM and CDR2 is ANQGSEA. Study-level findings and limits: Most assays used freshly isolated PBMCs, as cryopreservation partially reduced CXCR3. Between one naive subset and the other, surface CD5 was comparable, and TCR strength was inferred from TRB CDR3 properties. The TRBV-TRBJ usage of naive CXCR3-negative and CXCR3-positive cells was similar, but that of memory cells differed.

Sequencing was performed on memory CD8+ T cells from blood. The source is a human donor in good health. Some clones in this sample may be carry-over from other donors' samples. V is TRBV29-1 and J is TRBJ1-3; TCRdb's D call of TRBD1 is untestable without DNA. The CDR3: CSIPGDRSSGNTIYF.